These T cell receptor beta chains were read from a single sample in a study of identical twins. Using its own MiXCR run on the 5' RACE reads, TCRdb lists one record per CDR3 protein. The data show 350,000 to 450,000 distinct CDR3 sequences, about 18% seen once. Sample: naive T cells sorted from blood. The source is a man aged 50-60 years in good health. CDR3s include the opening cysteine and the closing phenylalanine or tryptophan. Fields, in order: D gene, J gene, clone size, V gene, CDR3 DNA, CDR3 protein. The D gene is left open where the match is weak. Expanded clones are given a class, and other clones once, few, many or no size at all.

D gene: -
J gene: TRBJ1-2
clone size: many
V gene: TRBV7-2
CDR3 DNA: TGTGCCAGCAGTGGGTTTTGGGCCGGGAACTATGGCTACACCTTC
CDR3 protein: CASSGFWAGNYGYTF

D gene: -
J gene: TRBJ1-5
clone size: many
V gene: TRBV6-4
CDR3 DNA: TGTGCCAGCAGTGACCTGGGACTTGGGACGAATCAGCCCCAGCATTTT
CDR3 protein: CASSDLGLGTNQPQHF

D gene: -
J gene: TRBJ2-7
clone size: many
V gene: TRBV7-6
CDR3 DNA: TGTGCCAGCAGCTTACAACGGGACACCGAGCAGTACTTC
CDR3 protein: CASSLQRDTEQYF

D gene: -
J gene: TRBJ2-5
clone size: -
V gene: TRBV24-1
CDR3 DNA: TGTGCCACCAGTGATTTTCGGCAGAACCAGGTCGGGACCCAGTACTTC
CDR3 protein: CATSDFRQNQVGTQYF

D gene: -
J gene: TRBJ2-7
clone size: many
V gene: TRBV29-1
CDR3 DNA: TGCAGCGTCGGGGTTGGTCTCTCCGAGCAGTACTTC
CDR3 protein: CSVGVGLSEQYF

D gene: TRBD2
J gene: TRBJ2-2
clone size: -
V gene: TRBV20-1
CDR3 DNA: TGCAGTGCTGCCGGGCCCCGGGGGGTGGGCGGGGAGCTGTTTTTT
CDR3 protein: CSAAGPRGVGGELFF

D gene: -
J gene: TRBJ1-6
clone size: -
V gene: TRBV7-2
CDR3 DNA: TGTGCCAGCAGCTTAGCCCCGGGACAAGGTTCACCCCTCCACTTT
CDR3 protein: CASSLAPGQGSPLHF

D gene: TRBD2
J gene: TRBJ2-1
clone size: few
V gene: TRBV4-2
CDR3 DNA: TGTGCCAGCAGCCCCCAAAGCGGGAGGGTCGACAATGAGCAGTTCTTC
CDR3 protein: CASSPQSGRVDNEQFF

D gene: -
J gene: TRBJ2-7
clone size: -
V gene: TRBV6-5
CDR3 DNA: TGTGCCAGCAGTTACGAACAGGGCCTCTACGAGCAGTACTTC
CDR3 protein: CASSYEQGLYEQYF

D gene: TRBD1
J gene: TRBJ2-1
clone size: few
V gene: TRBV12-3/TRBV12-4
CDR3 DNA: TGTGCCAGCACTGGAGAGGGGGCAGCTTGGCAGTTCTTC
CDR3 protein: CASTGEGAAWQFF

D gene: -
J gene: TRBJ2-3
clone size: -
V gene: TRBV14
CDR3 DNA: TGTGCCAGCAGCCCGGGATCCCGGGCAGATACGCAGTATTTT
CDR3 protein: CASSPGSRADTQYF

D gene: -
J gene: TRBJ2-1
clone size: -
V gene: TRBV5-6
CDR3 DNA: TGTGCCAGCAGCTTGGGCCGAAGAGCTCTCTACAATGAGCAGTTCTTC
CDR3 protein: CASSLGRRALYNEQFF

D gene: -
J gene: TRBJ2-3
clone size: -
V gene: TRBV7-6
CDR3 DNA: TGTGCCAGCAGCAACGCCGGGGGACCCCTGTATTTT
CDR3 protein: CASSNAGGPLYF